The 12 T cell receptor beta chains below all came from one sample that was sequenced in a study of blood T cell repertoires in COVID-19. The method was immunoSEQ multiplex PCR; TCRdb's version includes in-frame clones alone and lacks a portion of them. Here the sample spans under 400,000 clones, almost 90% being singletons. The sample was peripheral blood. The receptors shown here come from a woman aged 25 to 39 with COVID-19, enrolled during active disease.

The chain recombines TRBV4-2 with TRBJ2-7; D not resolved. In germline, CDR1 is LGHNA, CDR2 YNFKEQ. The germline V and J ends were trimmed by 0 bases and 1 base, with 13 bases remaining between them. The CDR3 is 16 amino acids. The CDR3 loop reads CASSQETSVVSYEQYF. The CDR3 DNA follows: TGTGCCAGCAGCCAAGAAACCAGCGTCGTATCCTACGAGCAGTACTTC.

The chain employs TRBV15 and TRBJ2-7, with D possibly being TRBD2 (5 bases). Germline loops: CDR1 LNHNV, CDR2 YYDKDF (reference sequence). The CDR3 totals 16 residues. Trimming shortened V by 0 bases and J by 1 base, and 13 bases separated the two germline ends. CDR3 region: CATSRDGGLASYEQYF. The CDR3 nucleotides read TGTGCCACCAGCAGAGATGGCGGACTGGCATCCTACGAGCAGTACTTC. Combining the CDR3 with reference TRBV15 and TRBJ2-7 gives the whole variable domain DAMVIQNPRYQVTQFGKPVTLSCSQTLNHNVMYWYQQKSSQAPKLLFHYYDKDFNNEADTPDNFQSRRPNTSFCFLDIRSPGLGDTAMYLCATSRDGGLASYEQYFGPGTRLTVT.

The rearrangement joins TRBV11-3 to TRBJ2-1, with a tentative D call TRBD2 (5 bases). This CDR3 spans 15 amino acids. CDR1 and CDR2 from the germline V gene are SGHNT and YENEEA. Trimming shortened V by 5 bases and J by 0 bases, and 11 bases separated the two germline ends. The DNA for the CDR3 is TGTGCCAGCAGCAGAAGCGGCAGCTCCTACAATGAGCAGTTCTTC. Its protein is CASSRSGSSYNEQFF. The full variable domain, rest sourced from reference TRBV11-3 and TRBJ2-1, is EAGVVQSPRYKIIEKKQPVAFWCNPISGHNTLYWYLQNLGQGPELLIRYENEEAVDDSQLPKDRFSAERLKGVDSTLKIQPAELGDSAVYLCASSRSGSSYNEQFFGPGTRLTVL.

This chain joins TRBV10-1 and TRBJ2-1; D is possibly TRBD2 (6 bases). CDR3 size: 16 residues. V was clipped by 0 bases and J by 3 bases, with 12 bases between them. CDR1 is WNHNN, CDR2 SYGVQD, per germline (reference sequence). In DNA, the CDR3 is TGCGCCAGCAGTGAGTCGGCTAGCGCAAACTACAATGAGCAGTTCTTC. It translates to CASSESASANYNEQFF.

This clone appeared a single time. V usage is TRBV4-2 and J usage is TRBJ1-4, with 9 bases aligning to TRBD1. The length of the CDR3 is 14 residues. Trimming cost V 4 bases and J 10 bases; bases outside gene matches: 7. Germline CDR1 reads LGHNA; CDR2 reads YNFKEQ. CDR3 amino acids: CASSRRDREAKLFF. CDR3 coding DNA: TGTGCCAGCAGCCGACGGGACAGGGAAGCAAAACTGTTTTTT.

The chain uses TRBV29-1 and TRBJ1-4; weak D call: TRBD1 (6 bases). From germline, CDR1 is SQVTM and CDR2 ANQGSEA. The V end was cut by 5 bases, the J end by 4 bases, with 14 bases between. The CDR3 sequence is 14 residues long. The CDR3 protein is CSVKQGSLNEKLFF. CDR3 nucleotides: TGCAGCGTTAAACAGGGAAGCCTTAATGAAAAACTGTTTTTT.

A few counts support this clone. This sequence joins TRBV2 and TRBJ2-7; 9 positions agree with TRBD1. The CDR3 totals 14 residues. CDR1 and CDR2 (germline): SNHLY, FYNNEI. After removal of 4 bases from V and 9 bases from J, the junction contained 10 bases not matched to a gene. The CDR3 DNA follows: TGTGCCAGCAGTGTACAGGGGGCGCGTGCTAGGCAGTACTTC. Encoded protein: CASSVQGARARQYF.

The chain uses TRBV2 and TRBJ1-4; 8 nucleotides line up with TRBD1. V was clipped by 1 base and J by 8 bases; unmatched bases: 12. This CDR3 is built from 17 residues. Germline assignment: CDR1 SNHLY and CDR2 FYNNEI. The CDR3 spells CASSEGLIDRGREKLFF. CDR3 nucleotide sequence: TGTGCCAGCAGTGAAGGATTAATAGACAGGGGAAGGGAAAAACTGTTTTTT.

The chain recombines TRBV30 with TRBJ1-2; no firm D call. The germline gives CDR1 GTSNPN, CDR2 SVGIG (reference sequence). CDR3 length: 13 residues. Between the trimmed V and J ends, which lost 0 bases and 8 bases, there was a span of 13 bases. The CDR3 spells CAWSVSQLGGYTF. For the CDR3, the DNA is TGTGCCTGGAGTGTGTCACAGTTGGGCGGCTACACCTTC.

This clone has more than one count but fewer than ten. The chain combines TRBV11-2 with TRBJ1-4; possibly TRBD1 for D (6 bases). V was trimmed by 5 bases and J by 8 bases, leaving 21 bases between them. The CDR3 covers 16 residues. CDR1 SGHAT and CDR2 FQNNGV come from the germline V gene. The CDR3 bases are TGTGCCAGCAGCCAAAGGGGGGGTATAATAGGGGAAAAACTGTTTTTT. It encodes CASSQRGGIIGEKLFF.

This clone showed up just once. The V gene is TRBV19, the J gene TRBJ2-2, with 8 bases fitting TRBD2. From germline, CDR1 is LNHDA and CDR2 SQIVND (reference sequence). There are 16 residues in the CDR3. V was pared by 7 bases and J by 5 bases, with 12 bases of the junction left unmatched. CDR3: CASTVKAGVRTGELFF. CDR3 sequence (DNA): TGTGCCAGTACCGTGAAAGCGGGAGTACGTACCGGGGAGCTGTTTTTT.

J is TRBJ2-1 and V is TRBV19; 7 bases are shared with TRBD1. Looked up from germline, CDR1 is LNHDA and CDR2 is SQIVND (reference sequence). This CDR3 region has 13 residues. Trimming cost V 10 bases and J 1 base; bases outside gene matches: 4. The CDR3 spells CATGQVSYNEQFF. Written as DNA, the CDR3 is TGTGCCACAGGACAGGTATCCTACAATGAGCAGTTCTTC.